This T cell receptor beta chain was found in a study of blood T cell repertoires in COVID-19 (dated by TCRdb to about 2020). Study-wide context: Samples from collaborators originated in the United States, Italy and Spain and spanned both the acute and convalescent phases of COVID-19. The prospective study material was composed of cDNA or gDNA derived from T cells, B-cell-depleted T cells, or PBMCs. Deeply sampled blood TCRbeta repertoires from subjects exposed to, actively infected with, or recovered from COVID-19 were included in the dataset. The repertoires were released in a freely available public database meant as a resource for research on the immune response to SARS-CoV-2. Samples came from the ongoing ImmuneRACE study (first 160 participants) plus 1,254 subjects from 6 global collaborators. Sample metadata almost always included a de-identified subject ID, COVID-19 status, age in years and sex. Where available, HLA class I and class II types were taken from metadata supplied by the sample provider and were not determined by assay-based typing.

The immunoSEQ Assay, a bias-controlled multiplex PCR, was used to amplify TCRbeta CDR3 regions from genomic DNA. Concerning the study's data processing: Nucleated cell counts per sample were estimated from amplification of reference gene primers within the assay. Sequence reads were collapsed and filtered to measure the absolute abundance of every unique TCRbeta CDR3 rearrangement. For each sample, productive Simpson clonality was calculated as the square root of Simpson's diversity index across productive rearrangements. TCRdb stores this immuneACCESS table with in-frame sequences only. Part of the clones is absent; in the studies checked, under half of the shortfall reflects unresolved V genes, and no reason is known for the rest. Clonal size and the V and J genes are those of that table, whereas D and trimming came from the DNA. This sample comprises over 11,000 clones, 87% of them detected only once. The top ten hold about 5% of the sample.

The full study reports these points: The quantity of clinical and demographic metadata differed by source and by participant and was supplied without curation.

Taken from the germline V gene, the CDR1 and CDR2 loops are SGHAT and FQNNGV. The CDR3 starts with the cysteine, ends with the phenylalanine, and has 15 residues. Left in the record is the CDR3 DNA by itself, 45 bases read in frame from the first base. V loses 5 bases of germline sequence and J loses 5 bases, and the interval between the two ends is 18 bases. As for this clone: The clone's antigen remains unknown. No base qualities exist here, and no much larger clone lies one base off it.

Collaborating institutions collected whole blood in K2EDTA tubes following their own protocols. Collaborator samples were shipped for TCRbeta analysis as frozen whole blood, isolated PBMCs, or DNA extracted from either sample type. The TCR originated in a human donor in a cohort sampled during active COVID-19. The chain was built from TRBV11-2 and TRBJ2-5, and the D gene may be TRBD2, 6 bases matching. Sequenced input: peripheral blood. The DNA is TGTGCCAGCAGCGCCCTCGGGGGTAACGGGGAGACCCAGTACTTC. This is translated as CASSALGGNGETQYF. The full variable domain, with segments outside the CDR3 supplied by the reference TRBV11-2 and TRBJ2-5 proteins, appears as EAGVAQSPRYKIIEKRQSVAFWCNPISGHATLYWYQQILGQGPKLLIQFQNNGVVDDSQLPKDRFSAERLKGVDSTLKIQPAKLEDSAVYLCASSALGGNGETQYFGPGTRLLVL.